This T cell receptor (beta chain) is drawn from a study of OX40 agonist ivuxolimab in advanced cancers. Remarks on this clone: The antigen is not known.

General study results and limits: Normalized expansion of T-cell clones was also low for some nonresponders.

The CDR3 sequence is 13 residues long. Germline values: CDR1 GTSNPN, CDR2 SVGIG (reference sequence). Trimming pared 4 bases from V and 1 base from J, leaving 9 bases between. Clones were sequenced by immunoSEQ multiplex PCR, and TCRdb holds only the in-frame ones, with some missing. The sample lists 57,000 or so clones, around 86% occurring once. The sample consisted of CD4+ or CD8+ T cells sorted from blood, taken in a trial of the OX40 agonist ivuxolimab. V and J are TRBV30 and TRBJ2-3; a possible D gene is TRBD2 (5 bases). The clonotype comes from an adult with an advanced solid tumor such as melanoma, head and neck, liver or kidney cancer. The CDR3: CAWNQRRTDTQYF. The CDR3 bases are TGTGCCTGGAACCAGCGGCGCACAGATACGCAGTATTTT.